This passage covers 7 T cell receptor beta chains from one sample sequenced in a study of shared clonotypes between healthy human individuals. Assay used: immunoSEQ multiplex PCR; TCRdb lists only in-frame clones, some missing. The data contain millions of clones, around 95% of them singletons. The sample was naive CD4+ T cells sorted from blood. Subset noted: CD45RA+ positively selected. The receptors were gathered from a man aged 18 to 30 in good health.

The J gene is TRBJ1-1, the V gene TRBV7-8; maybe TRBD1 (6 bases). Trimming removed 7 bases from V and 0 bases from J, with 12 bases in between. Germline CDR1 reads SGHVS; CDR2 reads FQNEAQ. This CDR3 contains 14 residues. CDR3 DNA sequence: TGTGCCAGCACTTGGACAGACCTGAACACTGAAGCTTTCTTT. Translated: CASTWTDLNTEAFF.

With respect to this clone: The same CDR3 is also encoded by other DNA sequences in this sample. J is TRBJ2-7 and V is TRBV4-1; 12 nucleotides line up with TRBD2. V lost 1 base and J lost 2; bases outside the gene matches: 3. The germline V gene encodes CDR1 MGHRA and CDR2 YSYEKL. The CDR3 runs 16 residues. CDR3 nucleotide sequence: TGCGCCAGCAGCCAAGGAACTAGCGGGGGGACCTACGAGCAGTACTTC. It specifies CASSQGTSGGTYEQYF.

This clone showed up just once. The J gene is TRBJ1-2, the V gene TRBV9; TRBD1 matches 9 bases. The germline CDR1 and CDR2 sequences are SGDLS and YYNGEE. V was pared by 4 bases and J by 6 bases, with 10 bases of the junction left unmatched. This CDR3 region has 15 residues. Here the CDR3 DNA reads TGTGCCAGCAGCAAACCTCCGGGACAGGGCCATGGCTACACCTTC. The encoded protein is CASSKPPGQGHGYTF.

The CDR3 bases are TGTGCCAGCAGTGAATTTGCTGGGGAGGGGCAGGGCACTGAAGCTTTCTTT. This translates into CASSEFAGEGQGTEAFF. This rearrangement joins TRBV6-1 to TRBJ1-1, with D possibly matching TRBD1 (5 bases). The CDR3 consists of 17 residues. Germline V CDR1 and CDR2: MNHNS, SASEGT. V was trimmed by 2 bases and J by 4 bases, leaving 20 bases between them.

The chain is built from TRBV5-1 and TRBJ2-4; D is possibly TRBD2 (5 bases). CDR3 length equals 16 residues. Trimming removed 0 bases from V and 0 bases from J, with 10 bases in between. Germline V gene sequence: CDR1 SGHRS, CDR2 YFSETQ. In nucleotides, the CDR3 is TGCGCCAGCAGCTTGGGAGGGTTTCTAGCCAAAAACATTCAGTACTTC. Its protein is CASSLGGFLAKNIQYF.

The CDR3 sequence: CASSPAGLNTEAFF. CDR3 DNA sequence: TGTGCCAGCAGCCCGGCAGGGTTGAACACTGAAGCTTTCTTT. The chain combines TRBV7-2 with TRBJ1-1; possible D gene TRBD1, 5 bases. V was trimmed by 5 bases and J by 0 bases, leaving 10 bases between them. CDR3 size: 14 residues. Germline CDR1 reads SGHTA; CDR2 reads FQGNSA.

J is TRBJ2-2 and V is TRBV2; D is unclear. Germline CDR1 and CDR2: SNHLY and FYNNEI. This CDR3 has 14 residues. The ends were cut back, 6 bases at V and 6 bases at J, with 14 bases in the middle. The CDR3 is CASSPGGLPGELFF. CDR3 DNA: TGTGCCAGCAGCCCCGGCGGTCTACCCGGGGAGCTGTTTTTT.